Listed here are 31 T cell receptor beta chains from one sample, sequenced in a study of OX40 agonist ivuxolimab in advanced cancers. Here immunoSEQ multiplex PCR was the method, and the copy in TCRdb shows in-frame clones only, minus some. Found here are fewer than 40,000 clones, around three quarters of them singletons; the top ten hold roughly an eighth. This material consisted of CD4+ or CD8+ T cells sorted from blood, taken in a trial of the OX40 agonist ivuxolimab. The receptors here all came from an adult with an advanced solid tumor such as melanoma, head and neck, liver or kidney cancer.

The rearrangement uses TRBV5-1 and TRBJ2-3, with TRBD2 identical over 10 bases. Germline V gene sequence: CDR1 SGHRS, CDR2 YFSETQ. This CDR3 contains 16 residues. After removal of 4 bases from V and 0 bases from J, the junction contained 5 bases not matched to a gene. The CDR3 DNA reads TGCGCCAGCAGCCCGAGCGGGAGGGCAAGCACAGATACGCAGTATTTT. It encodes CASSPSGRASTDTQYF.

The rearrangement uses TRBV18 and TRBJ2-1, with 12 bases matching TRBD2. The CDR3 has 15 residues. V was clipped by 4 bases and J by 6 bases; unmatched bases: 4. Germline V gene lookup returns CDR1 KGHSH and CDR2 LQKENI. The CDR3 nucleotides read TGTGCCAGCTCACAGACTAGCGGGGGCACCAATGAGCAGTTCTTC. It yields the protein CASSQTSGGTNEQFF.

The chain joins TRBV6-4 to TRBJ2-5; 8 nucleotides align to TRBD2. This CDR3 is 15 amino acids long. Germline CDR1 and CDR2: MRHNA and SNTAGT. Trimming took 3 bases from V and 2 from J; bases not matched to a gene: 5. CDR3: CASSEAGGPQETQYF. The CDR3 coding sequence is TGTGCCAGCAGTGAGGCGGGAGGACCTCAAGAGACCCAGTACTTC.

V and J are TRBV11-3 and TRBJ2-1; 7 nucleotides match TRBD1. CDR1 and CDR2 (germline): SGHNT, YENEEA. J lost 4 bases, V lost 1 base, and 1 base had no gene match. The CDR3 totals 14 residues. CDR3: CASSLGDSYNEQFF. Here the CDR3 DNA reads TGTGCCAGCAGCTTAGGGGACAGTTACAATGAGCAGTTCTTC.

This chain links TRBV6-6 with TRBJ1-1; the match to TRBD1 covers 7 bases. The V and J ends lost 7 bases and 4 bases, in that order; junction bases with no gene match: 6. The germline V gene encodes CDR1 MNHNY and CDR2 SVGAGI (reference sequence). The CDR3 consists of 13 residues. CDR3: CASKWAGGTEAFF. The CDR3 DNA is TGTGCCAGCAAATGGGCAGGGGGCACTGAAGCTTTCTTT.

The chain links TRBV7-2 to TRBJ2-5, with 11 bases identical to TRBD1. Germline V gene lookup returns CDR1 SGHTA and CDR2 FQGNSA. The CDR3 loop spans 15 amino acids. V lost 7 bases, J lost 6 bases, and 10 bases stayed unmatched. CDR3 DNA sequence: TGTGCCAGCACCACATGGACAGGGGGCTCGAAGACCCAGTACTTC. This encodes CASTTWTGGSKTQYF.

The chain employs TRBV10-1 and TRBJ2-5; 11 positions match TRBD2. V shed 9 bases and J 0 bases; nucleotides not matched to a gene: 3. The length of the CDR3 is 14 residues. Germline CDR1 reads WNHNN; CDR2 reads SYGVQD (reference sequence). The CDR3 loop is CASSTSGNQETQYF. The CDR3 DNA reads TGCGCCAGTTCGACTAGCGGGAACCAAGAGACCCAGTACTTC.

V is TRBV18 and J is TRBJ2-2, with D unclear. CDR1 is KGHSH, CDR2 LQKENI, per germline. The CDR3 runs to 14 residues. V lost 1 base and J lost 1, with 4 bases in between. CDR3 sequence: CASSPRGNTGELFF. In DNA, the CDR3 is TGTGCCAGCTCACCACGGGGGAACACCGGGGAGCTGTTTTTT.

The rearrangement joins TRBV7-2 to TRBJ2-1; 10 nucleotides line up with TRBD2. Germline V lookup: CDR1 SGHTA, CDR2 FQGNSA. The V and J ends lost 0 bases and 10 bases, in that order; junction bases with no gene match: 6. The CDR3 sequence is 15 residues long. The chain's CDR3 is CASSLAASGRGEQFF. The CDR3, as DNA: TGTGCCAGCAGCTTAGCGGCTAGCGGGAGAGGGGAGCAGTTCTTC. Full variable domain (missing parts from reference TRBV7-2 and TRBJ2-1): GAGVSQSPSNKVTEKGKDVELRCDPISGHTALYWYRQSLGQGLEFLIYFQGNSAPDKSGLPSDRFSAERTGGSVSTLTIQRTQQEDSAVYLCASSLAASGRGEQFFGPGTRLTVL.

This clone was observed once. The rearrangement links TRBV19 to TRBJ1-5, with 9 bases fitting TRBD1. CDR3 length equals 16 residues. V dropped 6 bases and J dropped 4; count of bases not matched to a gene: 10. Germline CDR1 LNHDA, CDR2 SQIVND (reference sequence). CDR3 residues: CASSLIWDRANQPQHF. The CDR3 DNA reads TGTGCCAGTAGCTTAATATGGGACAGGGCGAATCAGCCCCAGCATTTT.

A few counts support this clone. This chain uses TRBV5-1 with TRBJ2-5; TRBD2 matches 14 bases. The CDR3 is 17 residues long. Germline V gives CDR1 SGHRS, CDR2 YFSETQ. Germline trimming cut 0 bases from V and 3 bases from J; bases unmatched to any gene: 4. The chain's CDR3 is CASSLGGLAGVKETQYF. As DNA, the CDR3 is TGCGCCAGCAGCTTGGGGGGACTAGCGGGAGTAAAAGAGACCCAGTACTTC.

This clone was recorded a few times. This chain connects TRBV19 to TRBJ1-5; D gene ambiguous. Trimming removed 4 bases at V and 3 bases at J, with 10 bases between. CDR1 is LNHDA, CDR2 SQIVND, per germline (reference sequence). The CDR3 loop spans 14 amino acids. The CDR3 region has the DNA TGTGCCAGTAGTAGCAGAGAACTCAATCAGCCCCAGCATTTT. The encoded protein is CASSSRELNQPQHF.

This rearrangement joins TRBV5-1 to TRBJ2-2, with D hard to call. The germline gives CDR1 SGHRS, CDR2 YFSETQ. The CDR3 consists of 14 residues. Trimming took off 4 bases at V and 6 bases at J, with 13 bases between the two ends. CDR3 region: CASSASLAAGELFF. The DNA for the CDR3 is TGCGCCAGCAGCGCCTCCTTAGCCGCCGGGGAGCTGTTTTTT.

In DNA, the CDR3 is TGTGCCAGTAGTATTACCGGGACAGCGACCGGGAAAGCTTTCTTT. As protein: CASSITGTATGKAFF. The chain has TRBV19 and TRBJ1-1; 7 nucleotides line up with TRBD1. The CDR3 extends over 15 amino acids. V lost 3 bases to trimming and J lost 9 bases; unmatched junction nucleotides: 13. Germline CDR1 reads LNHDA; CDR2 reads SQIVND (reference sequence).

The chain uses TRBV18 and TRBJ1-2; 7 nucleotides agree with TRBD1. Germline lookup yields CDR1 KGHSH and CDR2 LQKENI. The V gene end was trimmed by 4 bases and the J gene end by 7 bases; junction bases not matched to a gene: 9. The CDR3 spans 14 residues. CDR3 loop: CASSRRDRPIGYTF. CDR3 in DNA: TGTGCCAGCTCACGCCGGGACAGACCCATTGGCTACACCTTC. Drawing the rest from reference TRBV18 and TRBJ1-2, the complete variable domain is NAGVMQNPRHLVRRRGQEARLRCSPMKGHSHVYWYRQLPEEGLKFMVYLQKENIIDESGMPKERFSAEFPKEGPSILRIQQVVRGDSAAYFCASSRRDRPIGYTFGSGTRLTVV.

The genes are TRBV7-2 and TRBJ2-7; D may be TRBD1 (6 bases). Looked up from germline, CDR1 is SGHTA and CDR2 is FQGNSA. The CDR3 loop spans 14 amino acids. The V and J ends lost 1 base and 3 bases respectively, with 10 bases between them. The CDR3, as DNA: TGTGCCAGCAGCTTAGAGGGACAAAACTACGAGCAGTACTTC. Protein: CASSLEGQNYEQYF.

The chain carries TRBV7-9 and TRBJ1-5; D is ambiguous. In germline, CDR1 is SEHNR, CDR2 FQNEAQ (reference sequence). This CDR3 is 13 amino acids long. Trimming removed 0 bases at V and 9 bases at J, with 9 bases between. CDR3 coding DNA: TGTGCCAGCAGCTTAGCGCAAGAAGCGCCCCAGCATTTT. It encodes CASSLAQEAPQHF.

The chain recombines TRBV29-1 with TRBJ1-4, with unresolved D. Germline V gene lookup returns CDR1 SQVTM and CDR2 ANQGSEA. The CDR3 consists of 11 residues. Trimming stripped 5 bases from V and 8 bases from J, with 9 bases between. For the CDR3, the DNA is TGCAGCGTTAGAGATCCAGAAAAACTGTTTTTT. The encoded protein is CSVRDPEKLFF.

The chain employs TRBV27 and TRBJ1-1, with 7 positions matching TRBD1. The CDR3 totals 14 residues. Unmatched junction bases numbered 7, after V lost 5 bases and J lost 4 bases. Germline assignment: CDR1 MNHEY and CDR2 SMNVEV (reference sequence). This CDR3 reads CASSTSAGGTEAFF. Written as DNA, the CDR3 is TGTGCCAGCAGTACAAGCGCAGGGGGCACTGAAGCTTTCTTT.

The chain has TRBV6-5 and TRBJ2-2; 8 bases are shared with TRBD1. The CDR3 is made up of 14 amino acids. V shed 6 bases, J shed 1 base, and the junction held 1 base outside the gene matches. Per the germline V gene, CDR1 is MNHEY and CDR2 is SVGAGI. The CDR3: CASRGTGNTGELFF. The CDR3, as DNA: TGTGCCAGCAGGGGGACAGGGAACACCGGGGAGCTGTTTTTT.

The chain recombines TRBV7-2 with TRBJ2-1, with D perhaps TRBD1 (5 bases). V was shortened by 5 bases and J by 1 base, with 12 bases between the two germline ends. The germline V gene has CDR1 SGHTA and CDR2 FQGNSA. There are 15 residues in the CDR3. CDR3 DNA sequence: TGTGCCAGCAGCCTCGCGGACATTTCCTACAATGAGCAGTTCTTC. This sequence encodes CASSLADISYNEQFF.

This chain joins TRBV4-2 and TRBJ2-7; 7 bases are shared with TRBD2. The germline gives CDR1 LGHNA, CDR2 YNFKEQ. The CDR3 has 15 residues. V was clipped by 1 base and J by 2 bases; unmatched bases: 5. CDR3 sequence: CASSQGAGATYEQYF. For the CDR3, the DNA is TGTGCCAGCAGCCAAGGGGCGGGAGCTACCTACGAGCAGTACTTC.

The gene calls are TRBV5-1 and TRBJ1-2; D possibly corresponds to TRBD1 (5 bases). The germline V and J ends were trimmed by 4 bases and 6 bases, with 19 bases remaining between them. The CDR3 is 15 residues long. Germline V gene data show CDR1 as SGHRS and CDR2 as YFSETQ. In DNA form, the CDR3 reads TGCGCCAGCAGCCTTACGGGTTCCTTGGGACATGGCTACACCTTC. Residues: CASSLTGSLGHGYTF.

This clone was recorded only once. The chain combines TRBV9 with TRBJ2-7; possibly TRBD1 for D (7 bases). CDR1 is SGDLS and CDR2 is YYNGEE in the germline V gene. This CDR3 is built from 15 residues. Between the trimmed V and J ends, which lost 2 bases and 2 bases, there was a span of 14 bases. The CDR3 nucleotides read TGTGCCAGCAGCGTTCGACAGGGAGGACCCTACGAGCAGTACTTC. It yields the protein CASSVRQGGPYEQYF.

This clone has just one count. This chain joins TRBV7-2 and TRBJ2-2; D gene ambiguous. CDR1 and CDR2 from the germline V gene are SGHTA and FQGNSA. The CDR3 consists of 16 residues. V dropped 1 base and J dropped 1 base, with 10 bases sitting between them. Here the CDR3 reads CASSLGVRVNTGELFF. The CDR3 DNA is TGTGCCAGCAGCTTAGGAGTTCGAGTGAACACCGGGGAGCTGTTTTTT.

V usage is TRBV5-4 and J usage is TRBJ2-5; TRBD2 aligns across 9 bases. The germline V gene has CDR1 SGHNT and CDR2 YYREEE (reference sequence). V lost 3 bases, J lost 5 bases, and 11 bases stayed unmatched. The CDR3 spans 16 residues. In DNA form, the CDR3 reads TGTGCCAGCAGCTCCATAGCGGGAGTGGGCAAGGAGACCCAGTACTTC. Translated, it gives CASSSIAGVGKETQYF. The full variable domain, completed using reference TRBV5-4 and TRBJ2-5, is ETGVTQSPTHLIKTRGQQVTLRCSSQSGHNTVSWYQQALGQGPQFIFQYYREEENGRGNFPPRFSGLQFPNYSSELNVNALELDDSALYLCASSSIAGVGKETQYFGPGTRLLVL.

The rearrangement links TRBV7-2 to TRBJ1-1, with TRBD1 as a possible D gene (5 bases). The CDR3 loop spans 15 amino acids. Germline V lookup: CDR1 SGHTA, CDR2 FQGNSA. V shed 0 bases and J shed 4 bases, with 12 bases lying between them. Here the CDR3 DNA reads TGTGCCAGCAGCTTAGCAGGCAGGGTGGCCACTGAAGCTTTCTTT. Translation gives CASSLAGRVATEAFF.

This clone was seen only once. V is TRBV7-9 and J is TRBJ2-7, with 8 nucleotides matching TRBD2. In germline, CDR1 is SEHNR, CDR2 FQNEAQ (reference sequence). The CDR3 has 14 residues. The J segment lost 5 bases and the V segment lost 5 bases, leaving 8 bases of the junction unmatched. DNA of the CDR3: TGTGCCAGCAGCCCGGACGGGGGGGGCCACGAGCAGTACTTC. It is translated as CASSPDGGGHEQYF.

This chain uses TRBV5-1 with TRBJ1-3; D remains ambiguous. This CDR3 is 15 amino acids long. Trimming left V 4 bases short and J 0 bases short, with 11 bases between. Germline values: CDR1 SGHRS, CDR2 YFSETQ. In nucleotides, the CDR3 is TGCGCCAGCAGCAGCGGACCGAACTCTGGAAACACCATATATTTT. It yields the protein CASSSGPNSGNTIYF.

V gene TRBV6-5 combines with J gene TRBJ1-2, with TRBD1 matching over 7 bases. V shed 6 bases and J 4 bases; nucleotides not matched to a gene: 5. The germline V gene has CDR1 MNHEY and CDR2 SVGAGI. The CDR3 consists of 13 residues. The CDR3 DNA follows: TGTGCCAGCAGCCGGGGACAGATCTATGGCTACACCTTC. This encodes CASSRGQIYGYTF.

The gene calls are TRBV21-1 and TRBJ1-1. TRBV21-1 is given as a pseudogene. This CDR3 comprises 18 residues. CDR3 protein: CASSHSGIFVEMNTEAFF. In nucleotides, the CDR3 is TGTGCCAGCAGCCACTCCGGTATCTTCGTCGAAATGAACACTGAAGCTTTCTTT.